This TCR beta chain was obtained from a study of control samples from healthy donors and cancer patients. Trimming stripped 8 bases from V and 10 bases from J, with 18 bases between. CDR3 size: 14 residues. Germline CDR1 KGHSH, CDR2 LQKENI. Repertoires were generated with immunoSEQ multiplex PCR, while TCRdb's copy carries only in-frame clones and drops some. There are roughly 88,000 clones in the sample; roughly 90% occur only once, and around 1% lies in the top ten. The TCR comes from a woman in her twenties or thirties in good health. What was sequenced was blood. The J gene is TRBJ1-6, the V gene TRBV18, with D uncertain. DNA of the CDR3: TGTGCCAGCGGGCAGGACTTAGGCGACTCACCCCTCCACTTT. Its translation: CASGQDLGDSPLHF.